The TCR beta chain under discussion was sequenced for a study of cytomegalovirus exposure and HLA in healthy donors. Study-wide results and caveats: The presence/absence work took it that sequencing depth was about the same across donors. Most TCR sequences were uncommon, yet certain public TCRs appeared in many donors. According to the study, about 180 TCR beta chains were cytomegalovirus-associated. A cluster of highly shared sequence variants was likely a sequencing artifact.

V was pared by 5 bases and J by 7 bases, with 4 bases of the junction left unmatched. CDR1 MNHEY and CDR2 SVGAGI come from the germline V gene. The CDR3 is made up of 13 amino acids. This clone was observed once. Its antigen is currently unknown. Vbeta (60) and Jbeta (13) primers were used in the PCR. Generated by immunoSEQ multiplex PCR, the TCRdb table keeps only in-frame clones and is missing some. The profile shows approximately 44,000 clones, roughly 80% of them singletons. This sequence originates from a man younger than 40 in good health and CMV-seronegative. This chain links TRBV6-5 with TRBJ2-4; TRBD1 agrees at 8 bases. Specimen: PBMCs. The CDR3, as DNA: TGTGCCAGCAGTCAGACAGGGGCCAACATTCAGTACTTC. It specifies CASSQTGANIQYF.